The 10 T cell receptor beta chains reported below all come from one sample, sequenced in a study of cytomegalovirus exposure and HLA in healthy donors. Primers for the PCR totalled 60 Vbeta and 13 Jbeta. Libraries were prepared by immunoSEQ multiplex PCR; TCRdb keeps only in-frame clonotypes and omits some of them. There are 170,000 or so clones in the sample; 80% occur only once, and roughly 0.65% lies in the top ten. The specimen sequenced was PBMCs. The receptor source for this set is a boy between 10 and 17 years old in good health and CMV-seronegative.

This clone was detected once. This rearrangement joins TRBV6-1 to TRBJ1-1; perhaps TRBD1 as D (6 bases). This CDR3 contains 15 residues. V dropped 6 bases and J dropped 1 base, with 15 bases sitting between them. CDR1 and CDR2 from the germline V gene are MNHNS and SASEGT. This CDR3 is CASSPHRVRNTEAFF. CDR3 bases: TGTGCCAGCAGCCCACACAGGGTTAGGAACACTGAAGCTTTCTTT.

The rearrangement links TRBV5-1 to TRBJ2-5; D might be TRBD1 (6 bases). Trimming removed 4 bases from V and 6 bases from J, with 13 bases in between. CDR1 and CDR2 from the germline V gene are SGHRS and YFSETQ. The CDR3 length is 13 residues. The CDR3: CASSPDSRQTQYF. The CDR3 DNA reads TGCGCCAGCAGCCCGGACAGTCGTCAGACCCAGTACTTC.

This chain links TRBV2 with TRBJ1-4; no reliable D call. This CDR3 comprises 13 residues. The V and J ends lost 5 bases and 1 base respectively, with 5 bases between them. The germline CDR1 and CDR2 sequences are SNHLY and FYNNEI. Written as DNA, the CDR3 is TGTGCCAGCAGTCCCGGAACTAATGAAAAACTGTTTTTT. Its translation: CASSPGTNEKLFF.

The chain joins TRBV5-1 to TRBJ1-2, with 9 positions matching TRBD1. The CDR3 runs 15 residues. V dropped 4 bases and J dropped 3; count of bases not matched to a gene: 7. Looked up from germline, CDR1 is SGHRS and CDR2 is YFSETQ. The CDR3 nucleotides read TGCGCCAGCAGCACAACAGGGGGCGATGACTATGGCTACACCTTC. It translates to CASSTTGGDDYGYTF.

The DNA of the CDR3 is TGCAGCGTTGAGAGGGAGCCGAACACTGAAGCTTTCTTT. This gives the protein CSVEREPNTEAFF. V is TRBV29-1 and J is TRBJ1-1; no reliable D call. The CDR3 sequence is 13 residues long. Germline values: CDR1 SQVTM, CDR2 ANQGSEA. Deletions cut 3 bases from V and 1 base from J, with 9 bases between.

J is TRBJ1-5 and V is TRBV6-5, with 7 positions matching TRBD1. Germline V gene lookup returns CDR1 MNHEY and CDR2 SVGAGI. The CDR3 length is 14 residues. The V gene end was trimmed by 11 bases and the J gene end by 1 base; junction bases not matched to a gene: 8. The chain's CDR3 is CACQGGESNQPQHF. CDR3 bases: TGTGCCTGTCAGGGGGGCGAGAGCAATCAGCCCCAGCATTTT.

The V call is TRBV6-1, the J call TRBJ2-7, with 9 nucleotides matching TRBD1. The V and J ends lost 4 bases and 5 bases, in that order; junction bases with no gene match: 6. The CDR3 extends over 14 amino acids. Germline values: CDR1 MNHNS, CDR2 SASEGT. The CDR3 DNA reads TGTGCCAGCAGTGGAGTCGGGGACAGGGACGAGCAGTACTTC. Its protein product is CASSGVGDRDEQYF.

V is TRBV5-1 and J is TRBJ2-1, with 8 bases identical to TRBD2. V shed 0 bases and J 5 bases; nucleotides not matched to a gene: 10. The CDR3 is made up of 17 amino acids. Germline V CDR1 and CDR2: SGHRS, YFSETQ. Written as DNA, the CDR3 is TGCGCCAGCAGCTTGGGGGGCGCGGGAGGACCAAACAATGAGCAGTTCTTC. Amino acid sequence: CASSLGGAGGPNNEQFF.

This chain joins TRBV11-2 and TRBJ1-1; D remains unclear. The CDR3 has 15 residues. Germline V gives CDR1 SGHAT, CDR2 FQNNGV. Trimming removed 2 bases at V and 6 bases at J, with 16 bases between. The CDR3 here is CASSLIFEKFAEAFF. The DNA for the CDR3 is TGTGCCAGCAGCTTAATTTTCGAGAAGTTCGCTGAAGCTTTCTTT. The full variable domain, rest sourced from reference TRBV11-2 and TRBJ1-1, is EAGVAQSPRYKIIEKRQSVAFWCNPISGHATLYWYQQILGQGPKLLIQFQNNGVVDDSQLPKDRFSAERLKGVDSTLKIQPAKLEDSAVYLCASSLIFEKFAEAFFGQGTRLTVV.

The V call is TRBV10-1, the J call TRBJ2-1; 8 nucleotides align to TRBD1. The CDR3 has 12 amino acids. V shed 5 bases, J shed 7 bases, and the junction held 1 base outside the gene matches. From germline, CDR1 is WNHNN and CDR2 SYGVQD (reference sequence). CDR3 nucleotide sequence: TGCGCCAGCAGTCAGGGGGCAAATGAGCAGTTCTTC. This translates into CASSQGANEQFF.